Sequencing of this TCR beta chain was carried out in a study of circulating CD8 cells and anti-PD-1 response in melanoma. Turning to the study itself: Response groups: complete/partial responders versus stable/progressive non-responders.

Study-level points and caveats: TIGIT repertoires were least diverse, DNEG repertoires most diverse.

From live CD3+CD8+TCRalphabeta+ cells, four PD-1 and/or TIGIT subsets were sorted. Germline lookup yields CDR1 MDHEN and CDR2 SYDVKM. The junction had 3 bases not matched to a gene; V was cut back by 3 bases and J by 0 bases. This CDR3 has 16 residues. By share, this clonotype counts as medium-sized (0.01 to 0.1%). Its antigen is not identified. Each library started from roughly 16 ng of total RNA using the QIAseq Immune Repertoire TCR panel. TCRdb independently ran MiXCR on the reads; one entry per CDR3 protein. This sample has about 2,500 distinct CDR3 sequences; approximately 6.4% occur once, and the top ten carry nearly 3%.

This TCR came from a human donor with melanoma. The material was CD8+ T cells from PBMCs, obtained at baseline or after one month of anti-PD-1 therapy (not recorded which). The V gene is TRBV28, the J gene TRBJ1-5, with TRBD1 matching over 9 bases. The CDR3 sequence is CASSLTDRGSNQPQHF. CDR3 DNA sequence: TGTGCCAGCAGTTTGACGGACAGGGGTAGCAATCAGCCCCAGCATTTT.